The 11 T cell receptor beta chains given below trace back to one sample, sequenced in a study of T cell responses to AZD1222 COVID-19 vaccine. The table came from immunoSEQ multiplex PCR; TCRdb's copy has only in-frame clones and leaves some out. The table lists about 140,000 clones, 88% of them singletons. Sequencing was performed on peripheral blood, taken 28 days after the second AZD1222 dose. These receptor sequences come from an adult who received the AZD1222 COVID-19 vaccine.

The chain is built from TRBV21-1 and TRBJ1-5; whether TRBD1, the table's D call, matches the DNA was not checked. TRBV21-1 is described as a pseudogene. The CDR3 contains 18 residues. DNA for the CDR3: TGTGCCAGCATCCACGGACAGGGGAGGGGACTTAGCAATCAGCCCCAGCATTTT. This translates into CASIHGQGRGLSNQPQHF.

The chain has TRBV5-1 and TRBJ2-7; a possible D gene is TRBD2 (6 bases). CDR1 is SGHRS, CDR2 YFSETQ, per germline. The CDR3 consists of 12 residues. Trimming stripped 4 bases from V and 4 bases from J, with 9 bases between. The CDR3 nucleotides are TGCGCCAGCAGCGGAGGGATTTACGAGCAGTACTTC. This gives the protein CASSGGIYEQYF.

The chain links TRBV18 to TRBJ2-1, with 8 bases aligning to TRBD2. The CDR3 loop spans 16 amino acids. CDR1 and CDR2 from the germline V gene are KGHSH and LQKENI. The junction had 4 bases not matched to a gene; V was cut back by 0 bases and J by 3 bases. DNA of the CDR3: TGTGCCAGCTCACCACCAATAGCGGGGAGCTACAATGAGCAGTTCTTC. It translates to CASSPPIAGSYNEQFF.

The sample holds a few counts of this clone. The rearrangement joins TRBV30 to TRBJ1-6, with D uncertain. Germline CDR1 reads GTSNPN; CDR2 reads SVGIG (reference sequence). CDR3 length equals 14 residues. Trimming shortened V by 0 bases and J by 10 bases, and 13 bases separated the two germline ends. The CDR3 DNA reads as TGTGCCTGGAGTGTACCCCAGGCGGGATCACCCCTCCACTTT. It specifies CAWSVPQAGSPLHF.

The genes are TRBV6-7 and TRBJ1-1; 11 positions agree with TRBD1. TRBV6-7 is flagged as an ORF with uncertain function. The CDR3 covers 14 residues. V dropped 5 bases and J dropped 5; count of bases not matched to a gene: 4. The CDR3 here is CASSAGTGGTEAFF. For the CDR3, the DNA is TGTGCCAGCAGTGCCGGGACAGGGGGAACTGAAGCTTTCTTT.

The chain joins TRBV2 to TRBJ2-2; D gene uncertain. Trimming stripped 6 bases from V and 4 bases from J, with 15 bases between. The germline V gene has CDR1 SNHLY and CDR2 FYNNEI. The CDR3 has 15 residues. The DNA of the CDR3 is TGTGCCAGCAGCGAAAGGGTTGTTGTCACCGGGGAGCTGTTTTTT. This encodes CASSERVVVTGELFF.

The chain links TRBV24-1 to TRBJ1-2, with D perhaps TRBD1 (5 bases). The CDR3 loop spans 17 amino acids. Germline values: CDR1 KGHDR, CDR2 SFDVKD. Trimming took 5 bases from V and 0 from J, leaving 18 bases between them. CDR3 in DNA: TGTGCCACCAGTGCCGGGTCTAAGACCAGGGCTAACTATGGCTACACCTTC. Translation gives CATSAGSKTRANYGYTF.

V is TRBV2 and J is TRBJ1-2; possibly TRBD1 for D (6 bases). The CDR3 spans 17 residues. Trimming took 6 bases from V and 1 from J, leaving 21 bases between them. CDR1 is SNHLY, CDR2 FYNNEI, per germline. In nucleotides, the CDR3 is TGTGCCAGCAGGGAAACACTCCAGGGGAGCGTTAACTATGGCTACACCTTC. This codes for CASRETLQGSVNYGYTF.

This clone was seen once. The genes are TRBV19 and TRBJ1-2, with D uncertain. The CDR3 runs 15 residues. V dropped 1 base and J dropped 4 bases, with 13 bases sitting between them. CDR1 and CDR2 from the germline V gene are LNHDA and SQIVND (reference sequence). Here the CDR3 reads CASSIAAAPGYGYTF. CDR3 sequence (DNA): TGTGCCAGTAGTATAGCGGCAGCGCCGGGCTATGGCTACACCTTC.

The V and J genes are TRBV11-1 and TRBJ1-1; D may be TRBD1 (5 bases). Germline V gene data show CDR1 as SGHAT and CDR2 as FQDESV (reference sequence). This CDR3 is built from 13 residues. Trimming removed 3 bases at V and 3 bases at J, with 8 bases between. The chain's CDR3 is CASSLLGDTEAFF. CDR3 nucleotides: TGTGCCAGCAGCTTGTTAGGGGACACTGAAGCTTTCTTT.

The chain combines TRBV5-1 with TRBJ2-2, with 10 bases that match TRBD2. This CDR3 is built from 16 residues. The J segment lost 4 bases and the V segment lost 3 bases, leaving 6 bases of the junction unmatched. Germline assignment: CDR1 SGHRS and CDR2 YFSETQ. Here the CDR3 DNA reads TGCGCCAGCAGCTCATCGACTAGCGGGCCCACCGGGGAGCTGTTTTTT. This codes for CASSSSTSGPTGELFF. The full variable domain, in which reference TRBV5-1 and TRBJ2-2 provide the parts outside the CDR3, is KAGVTQTPRYLIKTRGQQVTLSCSPISGHRSVSWYQQTPGQGLQFLFEYFSETQRNKGNFPGRFSGRQFSNSRSEMNVSTLELGDSALYLCASSSSTSGPTGELFFGEGSRLTVL.